This TCR beta chain was identified in a study of blood T cell repertoires in COVID-19. On the study more broadly: Samples of COVID-19 (acute and convalescent) were obtained from the United States, Italy and Spain. T cells, B-cell-depleted T cells, or PBMCs supplied cDNA or gDNA.

Sequencing was performed with immunoSEQ multiplex PCR; in TCRdb, only in-frame clones are kept and a portion is missing. The table shows fewer than 110,000 clones, with around nine tenths occurring only once. Germline values: CDR1 MNHEY, CDR2 SVGAGI. V lost 9 bases to trimming and J lost 1 base; unmatched junction nucleotides: 6. This CDR3 spans 13 amino acids. Sequenced input: peripheral blood. This clonotype originated in a man over 45 in a cohort sampled during active COVID-19. This chain joins TRBV6-5 and TRBJ2-7; 7 bases are shared with TRBD2. CDR3 residues: CASRPGGSYEQYF. CDR3 sequence (DNA): TGTGCCAGTCGACCCGGGGGGTCCTACGAGCAGTACTTC.